Presented here are 5 T cell receptor beta chains from one specimen sequenced in a study of blood T cell repertoires in COVID-19. This table comes from immunoSEQ multiplex PCR, and its TCRdb copy is limited to in-frame clones, with some not included. Of about 230,000 clones listed, approximately 80% are singletons. Sample: peripheral blood. Receptor source: a woman between 45 and 60 years old with acute or convalescent COVID-19.

The chain carries TRBV2 and TRBJ1-6, with 7 nucleotides matching TRBD1. CDR1 is SNHLY, CDR2 FYNNEI, per germline. V lost 10 bases, J lost 6 bases, and 12 bases stayed unmatched. This CDR3 contains 15 residues. CDR3 coding DNA: TGTGCCACCCAACGGGGCCAGGGGGGTAATTCACCCCTCCACTTT. Translation gives CATQRGQGGNSPLHF.

This clone was counted only a few times. Within the sample, other DNA sequences also encode this same CDR3. The rearrangement uses TRBV24-1 and TRBJ2-3, with 10 bases fitting TRBD1. Germline CDR1 is KGHDR and CDR2 is SFDVKD. This CDR3 contains 16 residues. With 4 bases clipped from V and 3 bases from J, the junction kept 6 bases outside the gene matches. CDR3 in DNA: TGTGCCACCAGTGACCTCCGGACAGGGGGGACAGATACGCAGTATTTT. Its protein product is CATSDLRTGGTDTQYF.

The rearrangement joins TRBV19 to TRBJ2-7; TRBD1 is a possible D gene (6 bases). The ends were cut back, 0 bases at V and 6 bases at J, with 18 bases in the middle. The CDR3 contains 16 residues. The germline CDR1 and CDR2 sequences are LNHDA and SQIVND (reference sequence). CDR3 region: CASSIDLRDIPSEQYF. For the CDR3, the DNA is TGTGCCAGTAGTATAGATCTTCGGGACATACCGTCCGAGCAGTACTTC. The full variable domain, rest sourced from reference TRBV19 and TRBJ2-7, is DGGITQSPKYLFRKEGQNVTLSCEQNLNHDAMYWYRQDPGQGLRLIYYSQIVNDFQKGDIAEGYSVSREKKESFPLTVTSAQKNPTAFYLCASSIDLRDIPSEQYFGPGTRLTVT.

This clone appeared once. The rearrangement uses TRBV2 and TRBJ2-1; D call uncertain. The V and J ends lost 2 bases and 8 bases respectively, with 7 bases between them. Germline assignment: CDR1 SNHLY and CDR2 FYNNEI. The CDR3 covers 12 residues. CDR3 bases: TGTGCCAGCAGTGAACAGAGCGATGAGCAGTTCTTC. This encodes CASSEQSDEQFF.

J is TRBJ1-6 and V is TRBV28; D gene uncertain. The germline V and J ends were trimmed by 3 bases and 14 bases, with 11 bases remaining between them. Germline V gene lookup returns CDR1 MDHEN and CDR2 SYDVKM. The CDR3 extends over 12 amino acids. The DNA of the CDR3 is TGTGCCAGCAGTTTTTACGCGGCAGCCCTCCACTTT. It encodes CASSFYAAALHF.